The 25 T cell receptor beta chains below were found in one sample sequenced in a study of OX40 agonist ivuxolimab in advanced cancers. The protocol was immunoSEQ multiplex PCR, while the TCRdb copy is restricted to in-frame clones and leaves out a portion. The sample lists around 150,000 clones; 90% to 95% were seen once. The material was CD4+ or CD8+ T cells sorted from blood, obtained in a trial of the OX40 agonist ivuxolimab. Source of these receptors: an adult with an advanced solid tumor such as melanoma, head and neck, liver or kidney cancer.

The chain links TRBV18 to TRBJ2-5, with D possibly TRBD1 on 6 matching bases. This CDR3 has 15 amino acids. Between the trimmed V and J ends, which lost 3 bases and 4 bases, there was a span of 15 bases. Looked up from germline, CDR1 is KGHSH and CDR2 is LQKENI. This chain's CDR3 is CASSPLQGTGETQYF. CDR3 sequence (DNA): TGTGCCAGCTCACCCCTACAGGGTACGGGAGAGACCCAGTACTTC.

CDR3 protein: CASSQDGVGTGFETQYF. The CDR3 DNA follows: TGCGCCAGCAGCCAAGATGGTGTAGGGACAGGCTTCGAGACCCAGTACTTC. The chain joins TRBV4-3 to TRBJ2-5, with 8 bases that match TRBD1. Trimming took 0 bases from V and 5 from J; bases not matched to a gene: 11. The CDR3 is made up of 17 amino acids. Germline V lookup: CDR1 LGHNA, CDR2 YSLEER.

This sequence joins TRBV11-3 and TRBJ1-1, with D possibly being TRBD1 (5 bases). Deletions cut 2 bases from V and 10 bases from J, with 14 bases between. This CDR3 is built from 13 residues. Germline-derived CDR1 and CDR2 are SGHNT and YENEEA. The CDR3 sequence is CASSLYGTSGAFF. In nucleotides, the CDR3 is TGTGCCAGCAGCTTATATGGGACCTCGGGAGCTTTCTTT. The entire variable domain, with the rest obtained from reference TRBV11-3 and TRBJ1-1, is as follows: EAGVVQSPRYKIIEKKQPVAFWCNPISGHNTLYWYLQNLGQGPELLIRYENEEAVDDSQLPKDRFSAERLKGVDSTLKIQPAELGDSAVYLCASSLYGTSGAFFGQGTRLTVV.

This clone was counted once. V gene TRBV6-5 combines with J gene TRBJ2-1, with D perhaps assigned TRBD1 or TRBD2 (5 bases each). Germline CDR1 is MNHEY and CDR2 is SVGAGI. Deletions cut 4 bases from V and 1 base from J, with 14 bases between. This CDR3 is 16 amino acids long. For the CDR3, the DNA is TGTGCCAGCAGTTCGCGAGGGACGGGATCCTACAATGAGCAGTTCTTC. As protein: CASSSRGTGSYNEQFF.

This chain joins TRBV10-1 and TRBJ2-7, with 9 bases identical to TRBD1. Per the germline V gene, CDR1 is WNHNN and CDR2 is SYGVQD (reference sequence). CDR3 length: 12 amino acids. V was clipped by 8 bases and J by 6 bases; unmatched bases: 5. In DNA form, the CDR3 reads TGCGCCAGCGGACAGGGGATGGGCGAGCAGTACTTC. This encodes CASGQGMGEQYF.

The rearrangement links TRBV18 to TRBJ1-1; no reliable D call. Between the trimmed V and J ends, which lost 2 bases and 5 bases, there was a span of 9 bases. Germline loops: CDR1 KGHSH, CDR2 LQKENI. There are 13 residues in the CDR3. DNA of the CDR3: TGTGCCAGCTCACCAGGCAGAAGGACTGAAGCTTTCTTT. Translated: CASSPGRRTEAFF.

This CDR3 reads CASKEGTENTIYF. The CDR3 DNA sequence: TGTGCCAGCAAGGAGGGTACAGAAAACACCATATATTTT. This chain uses TRBV28 with TRBJ1-3; D is undetermined. The CDR3 is 13 amino acids. Germline V gives CDR1 MDHEN, CDR2 SYDVKM. Between the trimmed V and J ends, which lost 7 bases and 6 bases, there was a span of 13 bases.

This clone is a singleton in its sample. One end of the junction is discordant with germline, which a read error may explain. CDR3 nucleotide sequence: TGTGCCAGCAGCCGGCCCCAAGACAGGGGAAGCTCCTACGGGCAGTACTTC. This sequence encodes CASSRPQDRGSSYGQYF. This rearrangement joins TRBV7-8 to TRBJ2-7, with 8 bases fitting TRBD1. The CDR3 spans 17 residues. Per the germline V gene, CDR1 is SGHVS and CDR2 is FQNEAQ.

This chain connects TRBV6-5 to TRBJ1-2, with D tentatively TRBD1 (6 bases). V was shortened by 2 bases and J by 8 bases, with 21 bases between the two germline ends. Germline V gene lookup returns CDR1 MNHEY and CDR2 SVGAGI. The CDR3 runs to 16 residues. The CDR3 loop is CASSYARNTGTRGYTF. In nucleotides, the CDR3 is TGTGCCAGCAGTTACGCTCGAAACACAGGGACGCGCGGCTACACCTTC.

The chain uses TRBV27 and TRBJ2-5; 11 nucleotides line up with TRBD2. The CDR3 consists of 14 residues. Germline CDR1 is MNHEY and CDR2 is SMNVEV (reference sequence). J gave up 3 bases and V 6 bases, and 3 bases lay outside the gene matches. The CDR3 loop reads CASRTSGMEETQYF. The CDR3, as DNA: TGTGCCAGCAGGACTAGCGGGATGGAAGAGACCCAGTACTTC.

The chain joins TRBV5-1 to TRBJ2-7, with D perhaps matching TRBD1 (6 bases). Trimming took off 5 bases at V and 6 bases at J, with 12 bases between the two ends. This CDR3 contains 12 residues. Germline assignment: CDR1 SGHRS and CDR2 YFSETQ. This CDR3 reads CASSGGRGEQYF. DNA of the CDR3: TGCGCCAGCAGTGGGGGCCGGGGCGAGCAGTACTTC.

V is TRBV12-5 and J is TRBJ1-1; no clear D. CDR3 size: 13 residues. V lost 3 bases to trimming and J lost 1 base, with 6 bases between them. The germline CDR1 and CDR2 sequences are LGHNT and FRNRAP. This CDR3 is CASGFVANTEAFF. For the CDR3, the DNA is TGTGCTAGTGGTTTTGTCGCGAACACTGAAGCTTTCTTT.

This sequence joins TRBV5-1 and TRBJ1-2, with D possibly being TRBD1 (5 bases). Germline V lookup: CDR1 SGHRS, CDR2 YFSETQ. V lost 4 bases, J lost 2 bases, and 18 bases lay in between. The CDR3 has 16 residues. The CDR3 reads CASSPGTDRANYGYTF. The CDR3 DNA sequence: TGCGCCAGCAGCCCAGGGACCGACCGAGCGAACTATGGCTACACCTTC.

This chain connects TRBV4-3 to TRBJ1-1; D gene unclear. The CDR3 spans 16 residues. V was pared by 0 bases and J by 0 bases, with 11 bases between. Germline V gene lookup returns CDR1 LGHNA and CDR2 YSLEER. This chain's CDR3 is CASSQDSLEMNTEAFF. The CDR3 coding sequence is TGCGCCAGCAGCCAAGATTCGCTCGAAATGAACACTGAAGCTTTCTTT.

The J gene is TRBJ1-3, the V gene TRBV25-1, with 7 bases identical to TRBD1. The germline V gene has CDR1 MGHDK and CDR2 SYGVNS. Trimming took 2 bases from V and 7 from J; bases not matched to a gene: 14. CDR3 length: 17 residues. In DNA, the CDR3 is TGTGCCAGCAGTGAACCCAACCAAGACAGGGCCGAGAACACCATATATTTT. It codes for CASSEPNQDRAENTIYF. The variable domain in full, with the rest retrieved from reference TRBV25-1 and TRBJ1-3, is EADIYQTPRYLVIGTGKKITLECSQTMGHDKMYWYQQDPGMELHLIHYSYGVNSTEKGDLSSESTVSRIRTEHFPLTLESARPSHTSQYLCASSEPNQDRAENTIYFGEGSWLTVV.

The CDR3 loop is CASSQPQGSSYNEQFF. The CDR3 DNA follows: TGCGCCAGCAGCCAGCCACAGGGAAGCTCTTACAATGAGCAGTTCTTC. J is TRBJ2-1 and V is TRBV4-1; the D gene is possibly TRBD1 (6 bases). The germline CDR1 and CDR2 sequences are MGHRA and YSYEKL. V shed 3 bases and J shed 4 bases, with 16 bases lying between them. This CDR3 is built from 16 residues.

The sample holds one count of this clone. The chain recombines TRBV6-5 with TRBJ2-3; 8 bases match TRBD2. V shed 2 bases and J 4 bases; nucleotides not matched to a gene: 2. The CDR3 totals 14 residues. Germline-derived CDR1 and CDR2 are MNHEY and SVGAGI. The CDR3 loop reads CASSYSGSPDTQYF. The CDR3 nucleotides read TGTGCCAGCAGTTACAGCGGGAGTCCAGATACGCAGTATTTT.

V and J are TRBV19 and TRBJ2-7; either TRBD1 or TRBD2 may fit D (5 bases each). The germline V gene has CDR1 LNHDA and CDR2 SQIVND (reference sequence). The CDR3 covers 17 residues. Trimming stripped 3 bases from V and 0 bases from J, with 18 bases between. CDR3 region: CASSINNERDLSYEQYF. CDR3 in DNA: TGTGCCAGTAGTATCAATAACGAAAGGGACCTCTCCTACGAGCAGTACTTC.

CDR3 amino acids: CASSSVGAGKNIQYF. As DNA, the CDR3 is TGTGCCAGCAGCTCCGTCGGGGCGGGCAAAAACATTCAGTACTTC. The rearrangement joins TRBV5-6 to TRBJ2-4; D possibly uses TRBD1 or TRBD2 (5 bases each). The V and J ends lost 3 bases and 3 bases respectively, with 13 bases between them. CDR1 is SGHDT and CDR2 is YYEEEE in the germline V gene. The CDR3 spans 15 residues.

The V call is TRBV7-2, the J call TRBJ1-4; 10 nucleotides agree with TRBD1. After removal of 6 bases from V and 5 bases from J, the junction contained 3 bases not matched to a gene. CDR1 is SGHTA and CDR2 is FQGNSA in the germline V gene. The CDR3 length is 14 residues. In DNA form, the CDR3 reads TGTGCCAGCAGGCTGGACAGGGGGAATGAAAAACTGTTTTTT. Its protein is CASRLDRGNEKLFF.

The chain joins TRBV10-3 to TRBJ1-2; D not resolved. This CDR3 is built from 12 residues. Germline V gene lookup returns CDR1 ENHRY and CDR2 SYGVKD. V gave up 0 bases and J gave up 5 bases, with 4 bases separating them. The CDR3 region is CAISESRYGYTF. CDR3 in DNA: TGTGCCATCAGTGAGTCAAGGTATGGCTACACCTTC.

The chain's CDR3 is CASSDRGGQETQYF. In nucleotides, the CDR3 is TGCGCCAGCAGTGACCGCGGGGGACAAGAGACCCAGTACTTC. The chain employs TRBV10-1 and TRBJ2-5, with 7 bases lining up with TRBD2. Germline trimming cut 3 bases from V and 2 bases from J; bases unmatched to any gene: 3. The CDR3 loop spans 14 amino acids. From germline, CDR1 is WNHNN and CDR2 SYGVQD (reference sequence).

The chain uses TRBV9 and TRBJ2-2, with a weak D call TRBD2 (6 bases). The CDR3 totals 16 residues. The V gene's germline CDR1 is SGDLS and CDR2 YYNGEE. The germline V and J ends were trimmed by 2 bases and 4 bases, with 15 bases remaining between them. The CDR3 sequence: CASSVLGHGGTGELFF. Here the CDR3 DNA reads TGTGCCAGCAGCGTCCTAGGTCACGGGGGCACCGGGGAGCTGTTTTTT.

V is TRBV7-3 and J is TRBJ2-1; 8 nucleotides align to TRBD2. CDR1 and CDR2 (germline): SGHTA, FQGTGA. The CDR3 length is 16 residues. V gave up 1 base and J gave up 6 bases; unmatched junction bases: 8. The CDR3 reads CASSLMAGGRGNEQFF. CDR3 sequence (DNA): TGTGCCAGCAGCTTAATGGCGGGAGGAAGAGGCAATGAGCAGTTCTTC.

This clone appeared a single time. The chain has TRBV7-9 and TRBJ2-5, with 7 bases aligning to TRBD1. Looked up from germline, CDR1 is SEHNR and CDR2 is FQNEAQ (reference sequence). This CDR3 has 11 amino acids. The CDR3 sequence: CRAGGQETQYF. The CDR3 nucleotides are TGTAGGGCAGGGGGACAAGAGACCCAGTACTTC.